This record concerns one T cell receptor beta chain sequence. The record originates from a study of control samples from healthy donors and cancer patients. Germline V gene lookup returns CDR1 MGHRA and CDR2 YSYEKL. Trimming took off 4 bases at V and 1 base at J, with 14 bases between the two ends. CDR3 length equals 16 residues. Sequenced by immunoSEQ multiplex PCR; TCRdb stores in-frame clones only, minus some. The sample shows 200,000 or so clones, about 89% of them seen only once. The sample comprised blood. This clonotype originated in a man younger than 45 in good health. V is TRBV4-1 and J is TRBJ2-1; a weak D match, TRBD2 (6 bases). The CDR3 DNA sequence: TGCGCCAGCAGCCTCCAAGTCGGGGGATCCTACAATGAGCAGTTCTTC. This codes for CASSLQVGGSYNEQFF.